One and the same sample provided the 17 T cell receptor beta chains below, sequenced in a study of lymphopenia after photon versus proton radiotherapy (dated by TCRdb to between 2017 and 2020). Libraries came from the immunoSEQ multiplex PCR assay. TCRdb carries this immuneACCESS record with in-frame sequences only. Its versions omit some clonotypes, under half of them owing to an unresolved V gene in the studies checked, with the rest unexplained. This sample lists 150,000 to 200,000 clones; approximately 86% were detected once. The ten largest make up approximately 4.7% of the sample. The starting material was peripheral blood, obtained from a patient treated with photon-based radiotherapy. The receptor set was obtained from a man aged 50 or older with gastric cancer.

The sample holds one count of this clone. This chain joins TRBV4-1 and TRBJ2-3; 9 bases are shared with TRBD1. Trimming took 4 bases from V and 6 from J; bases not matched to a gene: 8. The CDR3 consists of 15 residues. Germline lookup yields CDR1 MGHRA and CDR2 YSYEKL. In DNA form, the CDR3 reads TGCGCCAGCAGCCGCCCGGGACAGGGTTACGATACGCAGTATTTT. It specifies CASSRPGQGYDTQYF.

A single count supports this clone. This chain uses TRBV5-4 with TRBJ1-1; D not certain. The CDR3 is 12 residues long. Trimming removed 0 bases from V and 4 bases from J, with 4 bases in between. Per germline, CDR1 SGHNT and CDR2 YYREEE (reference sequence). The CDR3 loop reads CASSLGPTEAFF. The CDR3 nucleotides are TGTGCCAGCAGCTTGGGTCCCACTGAAGCTTTCTTT.

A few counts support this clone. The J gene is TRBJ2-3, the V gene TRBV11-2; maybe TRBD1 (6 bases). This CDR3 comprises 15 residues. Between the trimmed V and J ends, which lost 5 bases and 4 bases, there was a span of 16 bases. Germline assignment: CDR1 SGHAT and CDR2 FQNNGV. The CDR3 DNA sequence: TGTGCCAGCAGCCTTCTCAGGGGTGGTGCAGATACGCAGTATTTT. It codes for CASSLLRGGADTQYF.

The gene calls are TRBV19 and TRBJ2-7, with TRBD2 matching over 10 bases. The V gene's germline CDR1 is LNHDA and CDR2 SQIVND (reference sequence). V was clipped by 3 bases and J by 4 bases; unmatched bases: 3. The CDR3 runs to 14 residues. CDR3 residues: CASSIASGSYEQYF. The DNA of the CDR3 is TGTGCCAGTAGTATTGCTAGCGGGAGTTACGAGCAGTACTTC.

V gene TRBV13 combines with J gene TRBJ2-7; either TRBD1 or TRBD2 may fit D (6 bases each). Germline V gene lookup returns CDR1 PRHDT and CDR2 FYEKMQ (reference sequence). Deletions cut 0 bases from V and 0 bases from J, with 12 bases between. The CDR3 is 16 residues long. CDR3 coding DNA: TGTGCCAGCAGCTTAGGCCTAACGGGGGCCTCCTACGAGCAGTACTTC. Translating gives CASSLGLTGASYEQYF. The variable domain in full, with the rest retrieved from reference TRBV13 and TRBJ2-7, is AAGVIQSPRHLIKEKRETATLKCYPIPRHDTVYWYQQGPGQDPQFLISFYEKMQSDKGSIPDRFSAQQFSDYHSELNMSSLELGDSALYFCASSLGLTGASYEQYFGPGTRLTVT.

CDR3 DNA: TGTGCCAGCAGCTTAGGGGGACAGGGGAGAACTGAAGCTTTCTTT. It specifies CASSLGGQGRTEAFF. The chain carries TRBV7-2 and TRBJ1-1; TRBD1 matches at 10 bases. Trimming cost V 1 base and J 5 bases; bases outside gene matches: 4. Per germline, CDR1 SGHTA and CDR2 FQGNSA. The CDR3 is made up of 15 amino acids.

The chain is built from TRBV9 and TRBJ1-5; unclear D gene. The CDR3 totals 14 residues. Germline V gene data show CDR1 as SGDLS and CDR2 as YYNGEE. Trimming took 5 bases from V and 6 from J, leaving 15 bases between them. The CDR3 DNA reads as TGTGCCAGCAGAATGTTGAGTTCGGTTCAGCCCCAGCATTTT. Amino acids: CASRMLSSVQPQHF.

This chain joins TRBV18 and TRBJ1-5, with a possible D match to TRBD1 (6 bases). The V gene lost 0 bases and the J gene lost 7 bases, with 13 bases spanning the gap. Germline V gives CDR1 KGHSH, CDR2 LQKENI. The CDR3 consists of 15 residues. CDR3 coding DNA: TGTGCCAGCTCACCACCGGGACACGGCCCCCAGCCCCAGCATTTT. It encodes CASSPPGHGPQPQHF.

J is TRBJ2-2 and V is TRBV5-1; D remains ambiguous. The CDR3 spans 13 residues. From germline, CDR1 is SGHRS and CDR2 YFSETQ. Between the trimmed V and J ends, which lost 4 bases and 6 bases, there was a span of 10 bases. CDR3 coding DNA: TGCGCCAGCAGCCCGAACAAGGCCGGGGAGCTGTTTTTT. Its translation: CASSPNKAGELFF.

The CDR3 sequence is CASSFPGRTVTQYF. Here the CDR3 DNA reads TGTGCCAGCAGTTTTCCGGGAAGAACGGTAACGCAGTATTTT. V is TRBV28 and J is TRBJ2-3; tentative D call: TRBD2 (5 bases). V shed 3 bases and J shed 9 bases, with 16 bases lying between them. Germline loops: CDR1 MDHEN, CDR2 SYDVKM. CDR3 length: 14 residues. The whole variable domain, remainder taken from reference TRBV28 and TRBJ2-3, is DVKVTQSSRYLVKRTGEKVFLECVQDMDHENMFWYRQDPGLGLRLIYFSYDVKMKEKGDIPEGYSVSREKKERFSLILESASTNQTSMYLCASSFPGRTVTQYFGPGTRLTVL.

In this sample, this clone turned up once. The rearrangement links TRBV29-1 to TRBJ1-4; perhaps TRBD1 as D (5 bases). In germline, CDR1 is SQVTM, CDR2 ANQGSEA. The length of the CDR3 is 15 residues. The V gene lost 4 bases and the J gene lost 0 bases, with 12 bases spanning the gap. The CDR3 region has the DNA TGCAGCGTTGGGGGCAGCTCAGCAACTAATGAAAAACTGTTTTTT. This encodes CSVGGSSATNEKLFF.

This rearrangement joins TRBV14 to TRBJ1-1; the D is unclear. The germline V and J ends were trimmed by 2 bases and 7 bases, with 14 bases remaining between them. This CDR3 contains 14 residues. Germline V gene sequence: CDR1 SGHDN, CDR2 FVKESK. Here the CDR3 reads CASSQNSGRGEAFF. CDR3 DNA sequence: TGTGCCAGCAGCCAAAATTCTGGCCGGGGTGAAGCTTTCTTT.

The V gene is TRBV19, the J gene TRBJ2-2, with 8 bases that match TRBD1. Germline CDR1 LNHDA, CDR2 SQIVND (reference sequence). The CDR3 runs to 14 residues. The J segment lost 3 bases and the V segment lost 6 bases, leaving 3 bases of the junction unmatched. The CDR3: CASRDRGYTGELFF. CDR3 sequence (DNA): TGTGCCAGTAGAGACAGGGGATACACCGGGGAGCTGTTTTTT. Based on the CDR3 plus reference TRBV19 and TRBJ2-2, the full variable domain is DGGITQSPKYLFRKEGQNVTLSCEQNLNHDAMYWYRQDPGQGLRLIYYSQIVNDFQKGDIAEGYSVSREKKESFPLTVTSAQKNPTAFYLCASRDRGYTGELFFGEGSRLTVL.

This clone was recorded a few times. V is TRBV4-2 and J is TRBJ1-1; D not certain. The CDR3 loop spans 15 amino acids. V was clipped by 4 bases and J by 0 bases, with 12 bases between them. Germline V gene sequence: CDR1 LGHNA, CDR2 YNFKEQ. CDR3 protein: CASSPAGGMNTEAFF. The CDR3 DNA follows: TGTGCCAGCAGCCCGGCAGGCGGGATGAACACTGAAGCTTTCTTT.

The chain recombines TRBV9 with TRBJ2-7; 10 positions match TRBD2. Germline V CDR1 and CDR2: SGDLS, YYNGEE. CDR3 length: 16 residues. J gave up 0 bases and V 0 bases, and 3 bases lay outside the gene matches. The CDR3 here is CASSVGASGSSYEQYF. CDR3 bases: TGTGCCAGCAGCGTAGGGGCTAGCGGGAGCTCCTACGAGCAGTACTTC.

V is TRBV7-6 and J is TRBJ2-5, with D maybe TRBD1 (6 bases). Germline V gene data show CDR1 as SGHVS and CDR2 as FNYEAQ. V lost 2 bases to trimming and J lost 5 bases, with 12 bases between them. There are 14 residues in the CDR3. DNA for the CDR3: TGTGCCAGCAGCTTAAGACAGGTTCGGGAGACCCAGTACTTC. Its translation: CASSLRQVRETQYF.

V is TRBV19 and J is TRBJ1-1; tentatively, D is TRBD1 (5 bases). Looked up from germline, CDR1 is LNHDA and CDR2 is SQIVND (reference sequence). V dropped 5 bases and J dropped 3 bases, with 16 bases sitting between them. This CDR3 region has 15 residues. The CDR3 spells CASSGPRDGYTEAFF. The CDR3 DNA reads TGTGCCAGTAGTGGCCCCCGGGACGGATACACTGAAGCTTTCTTT.